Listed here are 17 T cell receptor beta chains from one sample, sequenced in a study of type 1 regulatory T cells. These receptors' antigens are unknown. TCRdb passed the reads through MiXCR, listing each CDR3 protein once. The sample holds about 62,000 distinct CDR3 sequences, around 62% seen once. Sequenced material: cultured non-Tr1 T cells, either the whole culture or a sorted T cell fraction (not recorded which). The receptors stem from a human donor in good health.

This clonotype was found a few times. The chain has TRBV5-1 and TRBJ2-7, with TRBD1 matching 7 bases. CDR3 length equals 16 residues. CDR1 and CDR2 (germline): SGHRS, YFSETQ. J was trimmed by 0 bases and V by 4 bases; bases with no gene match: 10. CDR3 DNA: TGCGCCAGCAGCACCGACAGGGCCCGTTCCTCCTACGAGCAGTACTTC. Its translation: CASSTDRARSSYEQYF.

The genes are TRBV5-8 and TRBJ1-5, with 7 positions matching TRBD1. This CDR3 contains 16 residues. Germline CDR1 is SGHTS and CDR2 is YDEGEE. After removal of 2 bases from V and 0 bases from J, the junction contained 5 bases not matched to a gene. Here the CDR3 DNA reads TGTGCCAGCAGCTTAAGGACAGGCTATAGCAATCAGCCCCAGCATTTT. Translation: CASSLRTGYSNQPQHF.

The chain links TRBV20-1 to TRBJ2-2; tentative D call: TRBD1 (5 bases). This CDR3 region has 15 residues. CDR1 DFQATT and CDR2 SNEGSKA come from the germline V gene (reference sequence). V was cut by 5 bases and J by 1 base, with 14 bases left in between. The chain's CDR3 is CSAFNPGLNTGELFF. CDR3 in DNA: TGCAGTGCTTTCAATCCAGGGTTGAACACCGGGGAGCTGTTTTTT.

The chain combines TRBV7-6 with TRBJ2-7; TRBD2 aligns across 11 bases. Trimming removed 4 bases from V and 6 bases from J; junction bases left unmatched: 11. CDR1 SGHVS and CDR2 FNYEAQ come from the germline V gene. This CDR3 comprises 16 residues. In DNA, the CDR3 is TGTGCCAGCAGCTCGCCACCCCTAGCGGGAGGCCCCGAGCAGTACTTC. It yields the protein CASSSPPLAGGPEQYF.

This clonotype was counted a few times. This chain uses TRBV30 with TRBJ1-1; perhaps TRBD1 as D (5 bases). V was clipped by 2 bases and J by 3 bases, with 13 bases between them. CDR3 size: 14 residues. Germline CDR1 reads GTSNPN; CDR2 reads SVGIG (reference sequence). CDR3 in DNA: TGTGCCTGGAGTCGTTGGGGCAGCGACACTGAAGCTTTCTTT. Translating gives CAWSRWGSDTEAFF.

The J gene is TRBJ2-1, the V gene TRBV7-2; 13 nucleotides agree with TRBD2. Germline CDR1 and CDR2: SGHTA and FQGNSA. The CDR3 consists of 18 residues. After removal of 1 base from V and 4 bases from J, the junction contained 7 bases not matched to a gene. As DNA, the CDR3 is TGTGCCAGCAGCTTAGAAGGACTAGCGGGAGTAGCTTACAATGAGCAGTTCTTC. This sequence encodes CASSLEGLAGVAYNEQFF.

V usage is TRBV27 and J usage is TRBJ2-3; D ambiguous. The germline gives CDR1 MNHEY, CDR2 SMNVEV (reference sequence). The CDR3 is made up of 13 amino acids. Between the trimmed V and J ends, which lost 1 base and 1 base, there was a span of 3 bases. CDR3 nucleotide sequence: TGTGCCAGCAGTTTATGGGGCACAGATACGCAGTATTTT. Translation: CASSLWGTDTQYF.

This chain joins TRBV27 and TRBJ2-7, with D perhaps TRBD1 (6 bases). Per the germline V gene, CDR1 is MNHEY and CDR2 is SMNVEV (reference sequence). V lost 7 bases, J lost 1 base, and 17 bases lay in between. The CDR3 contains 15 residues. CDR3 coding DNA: TGTGCCAGCACCCTTTACCCGACAGGATCCTACGAGCAGTACTTC. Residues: CASTLYPTGSYEQYF.

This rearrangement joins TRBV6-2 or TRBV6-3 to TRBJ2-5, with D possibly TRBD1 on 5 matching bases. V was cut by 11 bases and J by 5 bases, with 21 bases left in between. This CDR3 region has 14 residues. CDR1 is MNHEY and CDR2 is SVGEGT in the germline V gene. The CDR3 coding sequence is TGTGCCGGCTCCCTCCCTGCAGGGTGGGAGACCCAGTACTTC. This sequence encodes CAGSLPAGWETQYF.

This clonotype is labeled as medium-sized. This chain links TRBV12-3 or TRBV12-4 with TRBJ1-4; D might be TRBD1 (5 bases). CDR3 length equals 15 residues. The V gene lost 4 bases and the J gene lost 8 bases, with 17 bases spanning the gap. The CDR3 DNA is TGTGCCAGCAGTTCCTCTTGGACGAGGGACGAAAAACTGTTTTTT. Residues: CASSSSWTRDEKLFF.

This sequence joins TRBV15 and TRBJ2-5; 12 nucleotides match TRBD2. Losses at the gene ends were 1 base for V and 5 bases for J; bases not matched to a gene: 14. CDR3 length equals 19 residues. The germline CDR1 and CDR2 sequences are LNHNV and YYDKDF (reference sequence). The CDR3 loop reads CATSRGSIASGRAIETQYF. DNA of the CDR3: TGTGCCACCAGCAGAGGATCCATTGCTAGCGGGAGGGCCATTGAGACCCAGTACTTC.

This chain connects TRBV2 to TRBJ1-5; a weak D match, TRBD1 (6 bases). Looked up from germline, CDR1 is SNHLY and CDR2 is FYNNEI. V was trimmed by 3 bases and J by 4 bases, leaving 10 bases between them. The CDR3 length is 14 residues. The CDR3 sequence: CASSDRTANQPQHF. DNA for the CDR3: TGTGCCAGCAGTGATCGGACAGCAAATCAGCCCCAGCATTTT. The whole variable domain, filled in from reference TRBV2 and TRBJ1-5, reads EPEVTQTPSHQVTQMGQEVILRCVPISNHLYFYWYRQILGQKVEFLVSFYNNEISEKSEIFDDQFSVERPDGSNFTLKIRSTKLEDSAMYFCASSDRTANQPQHFGDGTRLSIL.

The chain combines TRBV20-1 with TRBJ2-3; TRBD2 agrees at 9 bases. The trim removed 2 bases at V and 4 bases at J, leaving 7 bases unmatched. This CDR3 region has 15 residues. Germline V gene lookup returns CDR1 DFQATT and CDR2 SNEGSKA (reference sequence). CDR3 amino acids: CSARLASGIADTQYF. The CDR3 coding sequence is TGCAGTGCTAGATTGGCTAGCGGGATAGCAGATACGCAGTATTTT.

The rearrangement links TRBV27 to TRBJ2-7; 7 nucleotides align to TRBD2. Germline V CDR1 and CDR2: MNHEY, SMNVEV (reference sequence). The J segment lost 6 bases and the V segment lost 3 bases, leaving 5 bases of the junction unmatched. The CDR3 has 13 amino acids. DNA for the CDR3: TGTGCCAGCAGTTTCTGGACTAGTGGCGAGCAGTACTTC. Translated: CASSFWTSGEQYF.

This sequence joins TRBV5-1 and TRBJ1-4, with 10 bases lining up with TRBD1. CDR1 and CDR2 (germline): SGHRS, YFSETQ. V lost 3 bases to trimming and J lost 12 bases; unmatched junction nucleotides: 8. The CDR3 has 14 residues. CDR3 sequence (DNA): TGCGCCAGCAGCTCCGGGACAGGGGAGAGCCAACTGTTTTTT. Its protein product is CASSSGTGESQLFF.

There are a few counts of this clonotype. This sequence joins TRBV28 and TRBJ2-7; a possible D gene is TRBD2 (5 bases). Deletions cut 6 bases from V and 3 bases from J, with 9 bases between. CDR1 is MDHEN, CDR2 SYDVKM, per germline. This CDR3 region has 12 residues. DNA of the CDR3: TGTGCCAGCAGCAGCGGAAGCTACGAGCAGTACTTC. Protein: CASSSGSYEQYF.

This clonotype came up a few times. The CDR3 sequence is CASRADVESEAFF. Here the CDR3 DNA reads TGTGCCAGCAGAGCGGATGTAGAGTCTGAAGCTTTCTTT. This chain uses TRBV2 with TRBJ1-1; D unresolved. This CDR3 spans 13 amino acids. V was cut by 6 bases and J by 6 bases, with 14 bases left in between. Germline assignment: CDR1 SNHLY and CDR2 FYNNEI. The whole variable domain, remainder taken from reference TRBV2 and TRBJ1-1, is EPEVTQTPSHQVTQMGQEVILRCVPISNHLYFYWYRQILGQKVEFLVSFYNNEISEKSEIFDDQFSVERPDGSNFTLKIRSTKLEDSAMYFCASRADVESEAFFGQGTRLTVV.